This T cell receptor beta chain comes out of a study of T cells expressing NK-cell markers. Background on the study: Investigators obtained TCR beta repertoires from sorted CD3+CD56+NKG2C+, CD3+CD56+NKG2C- and CD3+CD56-NKG2C+ T cells. Among eight sequenced donors, seven carried HCMV seropositivity while one was seronegative. Overall study findings and caveats: The CD3+CD56-NKG2C+ fraction was also led by these clonotypes in a few donors.

The length of the CDR3 is 15 residues. About this clonotype: The antigen is not known.

cDNA encoding TCR beta was synthesized via 5'RACE template switching incorporating UMIs. TCRdb re-called the 5' RACE reads; one entry per CDR3 protein, DNA not given. The sample totals 300,000 to 500,000 distinct CDR3 sequences; its top ten clones hold over 8.5%. The J gene is TRBJ1-3, the V gene TRBV12-3 or TRBV12-4. The receptor comes from a woman between 45 and 65 years old in good health. Sequences were obtained from blood T cells: a sorted CD56 or NKG2C T cell subset, CD4+ or CD8+ T cells, or bulk PBMC T cells (not recorded which). CDR3 residues: CASSLKLLSGNTIYF.